A single T cell receptor (beta chain) is shown here with its context. Its antigen target is currently unknown. Per-base qualities were not stored, and no clone one base away is much larger. The entry originates in a study of vaccination and CD4 T cells after COVID-19 (dated by TCRdb to between 2021 and 2024). For the wider study: SARS-CoV-2 positivity had been established in the convalescent patients by nasal swab PCR, and mild disease was recorded in nine of these patients and severe disease in one. As controls, cultures received a CEFX viral epitope pool (the positive control), an HIV-1 Nef peptide pool (the negative control), or no peptide at all. In roughly eleven COVID-19 convalescent patients and several infection-naive healthy vaccine recipients, the spike-specific CD4+ TCR repertoire before mRNA vaccination was compared with the repertoire after mRNA vaccination. Two doses of either the Pfizer-BioNTech BNT162b2 vaccine (n=8) or the Moderna mRNA-1273 vaccine (n=2) were administered to participants. Overlapping spike peptide pools from SARS-CoV-2 and from the common cold coronaviruses HCoV-NL63, HCoV-OC43 and HCoV-229E were used as culture stimuli. Post-COVID blood samples were collected from convalescent patients a median of roughly 100 days after diagnosis, with a range of about 30 to 161 days. Post-vaccine blood samples were taken a median of approximately 76 days after the second vaccine dose, with a range of 14 to 241 days. The convalescent cohort comprised six males and four females, including two Hispanic individuals, seven Caucasians, two Asians and one multiracial person.

The CDR3 contains 14 residues, cysteine and phenylalanine counted. Only the CDR3 DNA is retained, 42 bases long and in frame from the first base. The germline V gene (reference sequence) specifies SEHNR as CDR1 and FQNEAQ as CDR2. V sheds 6 bases and J sheds 4 bases, leaving 15 bases between their ends. The label giving this sample's treatment or condition can be read as: roughly 10-day PBMC culture with coronavirus spike peptide pools or control peptides (ViraFEST assay). To expand antigen-specific T cells with peptide pools and then pick out the expanded clonotypes through TCR sequencing, the study relied on the ViraFEST assay. The convalescent patients' positive SARS-CoV-2 PCR tests fell between March and December 2020, which was before the Alpha, Beta and Delta variants emerged in the United States. Roughly 2.1 million PBMCs per well were cultured in IMDM with approximately 4.9% human AB serum and 8.5 to 10 IU/ml IL-2, plus 10 ug/ml peptide pools. Half of the culture medium was replaced with fresh IL-2-containing medium on days 3 and 7. Once the cells had been in culture for roughly 11 days, the EasySep CD4+ T cell isolation kit was used to isolate CD4+ T cells by negative selection. PBMCs were separated from whole blood using Ficoll-Paque Plus gradient centrifugation and then either used fresh or cryopreserved at -140C. Culture conditions were generally each tested in triplicate wells.

The paper as a whole reports these results and caveats: In convalescent patients, a median roughly 87% of post-vaccine SARS-CoV-2-reactive clones were detected only after vaccination, and vaccine-specific priming was suggested by this finding. Relatively few convalescent patients were included in the study, and early timepoints after natural infection were not analyzed. An increase in the median number of SARS-CoV-2-reactive clonotypes from more than 20 after infection to a few dozen after vaccination was observed, but the change was not found to be significant. Of the vaccine-specific clones found in convalescent patients, nearly all (304 of 307) were mono-reactive for SARS-CoV-2 spike instead of being cross-reactive with common cold coronaviruses.

Preparation of the library involved PCR. TCR sequencing of DNA from cultured CD4+ T cells used the Oncomine TCR Beta short-read assay at the Johns Hopkins FTIC core. The QIAamp micro DNA kit was used to extract genomic DNA from the cultured CD4+ T cells. Oncomine TCR Beta libraries from cultured CD4+ T cells were pooled using unique dual indexes and sequenced on an Illumina iSeq 100. In the authors' own workflow: Non-productive sequences were removed, and CDR3s not starting with C, not ending with F or W, or shorter than 7 amino acids were discarded. The MANAFEST web application was used to identify antigen-specific clonotypes by comparing peptide-stimulated wells against reference wells and other culture wells. An FDR below 0.05, an odds ratio above 5, and a productive frequency above 0.1% in at least two of three replicate wells were required for clones to be considered positive. A clonotype was classed as cross-reactive if the clonotype showed significant expansion both in SARS-CoV-2 spike wells and in at least one common cold coronavirus spike condition. CDR3 homology was assessed with Levenshtein distances (stringdist) and unrooted phylogenetic trees (ape) in R version 3.6.1. TCRdb reran the public reads through fastp at Q25 and MiXCR, keeping productive beta chains. Rows are combined by CDR3 protein, so each entry shows the most common genes and DNA. TCRdb, rather than the study authors, made the V and J calls. The sample has about 8,900 distinct CDR3 sequences on record, around 60% of them singletons. The ten largest account for 30% of the sample.

The source of this sequence is a human donor who had recovered from COVID-19. The sequence links TRBV7-9 to TRBJ1-2; the D segment cannot be called with confidence. The sequenced sample was CD4+ T cells from blood, cultured in vitro. For the CDR3, the sequence is CASSQLKMLYGYTF. The nucleotide sequence reads TGTGCCAGCAGTCAACTGAAGATGCTCTATGGCTACACCTTC.